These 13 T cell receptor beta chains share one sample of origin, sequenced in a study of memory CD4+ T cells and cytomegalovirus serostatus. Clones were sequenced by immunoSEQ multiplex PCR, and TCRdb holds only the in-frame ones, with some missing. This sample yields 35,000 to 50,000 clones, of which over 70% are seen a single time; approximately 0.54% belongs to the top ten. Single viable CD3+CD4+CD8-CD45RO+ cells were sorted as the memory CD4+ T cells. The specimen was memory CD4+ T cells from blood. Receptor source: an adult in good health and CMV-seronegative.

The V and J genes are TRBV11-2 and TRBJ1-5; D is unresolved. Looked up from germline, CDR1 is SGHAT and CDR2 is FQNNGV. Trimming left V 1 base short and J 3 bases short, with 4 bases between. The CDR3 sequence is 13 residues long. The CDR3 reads CASSLVDNQPQHF. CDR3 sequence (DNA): TGTGCCAGCAGCTTAGTGGACAATCAGCCCCAGCATTTT.

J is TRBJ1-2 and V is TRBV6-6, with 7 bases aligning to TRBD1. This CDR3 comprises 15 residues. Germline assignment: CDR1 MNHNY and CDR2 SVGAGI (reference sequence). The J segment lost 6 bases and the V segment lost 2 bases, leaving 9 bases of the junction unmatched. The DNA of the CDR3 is TGTGCCAGCAGTTACCTTGGTCAGGGGGTTCATGGCTACACCTTC. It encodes CASSYLGQGVHGYTF.

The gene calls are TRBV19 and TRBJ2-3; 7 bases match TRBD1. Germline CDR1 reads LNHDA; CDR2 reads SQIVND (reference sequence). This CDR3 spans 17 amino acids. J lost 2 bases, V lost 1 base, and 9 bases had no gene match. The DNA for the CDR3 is TGTGCCAGTAGTATAGGAGGACAGGCCCGTATCACAGATACGCAGTATTTT. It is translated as CASSIGGQARITDTQYF.

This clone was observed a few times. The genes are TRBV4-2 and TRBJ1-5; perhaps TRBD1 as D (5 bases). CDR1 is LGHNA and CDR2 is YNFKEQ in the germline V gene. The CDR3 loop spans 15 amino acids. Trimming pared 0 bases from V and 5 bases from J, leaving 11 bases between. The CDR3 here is CASSQDLGADQPQHF. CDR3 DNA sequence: TGTGCCAGCAGCCAAGACCTAGGGGCCGATCAGCCCCAGCATTTT.

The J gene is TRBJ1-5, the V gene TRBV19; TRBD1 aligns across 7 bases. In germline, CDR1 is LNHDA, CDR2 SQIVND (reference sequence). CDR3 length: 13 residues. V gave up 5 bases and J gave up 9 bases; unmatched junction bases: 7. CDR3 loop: CASSGQELGPQHF. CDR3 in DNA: TGTGCCAGTAGTGGACAGGAGCTTGGGCCCCAGCATTTT.

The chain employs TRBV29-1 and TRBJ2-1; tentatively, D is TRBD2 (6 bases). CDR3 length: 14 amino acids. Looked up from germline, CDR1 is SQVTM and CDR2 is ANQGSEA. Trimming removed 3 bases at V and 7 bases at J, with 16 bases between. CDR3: CSVERTTGLNEQFF. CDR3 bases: TGCAGCGTTGAGCGGACTACGGGTCTGAATGAGCAGTTCTTC.

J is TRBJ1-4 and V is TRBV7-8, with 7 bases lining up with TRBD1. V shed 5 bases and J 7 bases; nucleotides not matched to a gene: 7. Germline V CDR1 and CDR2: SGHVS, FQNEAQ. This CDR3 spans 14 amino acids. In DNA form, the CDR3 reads TGTGCCAGCAGCCCAACGACAGGGAGTGAAAAACTGTTTTTT. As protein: CASSPTTGSEKLFF.

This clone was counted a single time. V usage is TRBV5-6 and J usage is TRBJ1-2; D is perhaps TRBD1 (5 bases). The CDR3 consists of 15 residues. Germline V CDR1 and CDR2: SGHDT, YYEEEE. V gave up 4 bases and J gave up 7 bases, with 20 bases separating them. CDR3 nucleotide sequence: TGTGCCAGCAGCCGGGGGGAGCTGAGAGGGATTGGCTACACCTTC. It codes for CASSRGELRGIGYTF.

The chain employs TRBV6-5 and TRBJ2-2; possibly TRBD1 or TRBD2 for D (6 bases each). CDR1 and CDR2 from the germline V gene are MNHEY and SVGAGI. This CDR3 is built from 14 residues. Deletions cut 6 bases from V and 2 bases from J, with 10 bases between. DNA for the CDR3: TGTGCCAGCAGCGGGGGCTACAACACCGGGGAGCTGTTTTTT. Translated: CASSGGYNTGELFF.

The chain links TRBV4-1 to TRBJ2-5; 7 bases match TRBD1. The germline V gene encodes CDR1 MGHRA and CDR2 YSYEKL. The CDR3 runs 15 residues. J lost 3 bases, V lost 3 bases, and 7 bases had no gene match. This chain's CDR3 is CASSQVTDRKETQYF. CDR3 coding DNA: TGCGCCAGCAGCCAGGTTACGGACAGGAAAGAGACCCAGTACTTC.

CDR3 DNA: TGTGCCAGCAGCCAAGCATCCAGCTATGGCTACACCTTC. It specifies CASSQASSYGYTF. The chain uses TRBV14 and TRBJ1-2; D ambiguous. CDR3 length equals 13 residues. CDR1 is SGHDN and CDR2 is FVKESK in the germline V gene. Trimming left V 1 base short and J 4 bases short, with 7 bases between.

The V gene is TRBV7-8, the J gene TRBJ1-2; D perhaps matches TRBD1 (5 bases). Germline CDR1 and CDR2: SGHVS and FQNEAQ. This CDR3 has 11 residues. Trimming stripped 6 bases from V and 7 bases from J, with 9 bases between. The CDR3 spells CASSQGSGYTF. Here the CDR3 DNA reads TGTGCCAGCAGTCAGGGAAGTGGCTACACCTTC.

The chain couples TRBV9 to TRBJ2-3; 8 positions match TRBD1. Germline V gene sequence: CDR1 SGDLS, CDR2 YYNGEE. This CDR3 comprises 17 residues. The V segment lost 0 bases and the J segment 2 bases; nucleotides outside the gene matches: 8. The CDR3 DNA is TGTGCCAGCAGCGTAGCAGGGGGCGCTAGTAACACAGATACGCAGTATTTT. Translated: CASSVAGGASNTDTQYF.